These 27 T cell receptor beta chains were all obtained from the same sample, sequenced in a study of OX40 agonist ivuxolimab in advanced cancers. Assay used: immunoSEQ multiplex PCR; TCRdb lists only in-frame clones, some missing. The sample includes 20,000 or so clones, 80% to 85% of them seen just once. The specimen comprised CD4+ or CD8+ T cells sorted from blood, sampled in a trial of the OX40 agonist ivuxolimab. Receptor source: an adult with an advanced solid tumor such as melanoma, head and neck, liver or kidney cancer.

The rearrangement joins TRBV9 to TRBJ2-3, with D possibly being TRBD2 (6 bases). CDR3 length: 14 amino acids. Trimming removed 4 bases from V and 0 bases from J, with 9 bases in between. Germline CDR1 and CDR2: SGDLS and YYNGEE. The CDR3 DNA reads TGTGCCAGCAGCCCCGCGGGGAGCACAGATACGCAGTATTTT. This translates into CASSPAGSTDTQYF. The complete variable domain, with remaining parts taken from reference TRBV9 and TRBJ2-3, reads DSGVTQTPKHLITATGQRVTLRCSPRSGDLSVYWYQQSLDQGLQFLIQYYNGEERAKGNILERFSAQQFPDLHSELNLSSLELGDSALYFCASSPAGSTDTQYFGPGTRLTVL.

V and J are TRBV29-1 and TRBJ1-2; 12 nucleotides align to TRBD1. V was pared by 4 bases and J by 7 bases, with 10 bases of the junction left unmatched. CDR3 length equals 15 residues. CDR1 and CDR2 from the germline V gene are SQVTM and ANQGSEA. CDR3 region: CSVVFPGQGALGYTF. The CDR3 region has the DNA TGCAGCGTTGTCTTCCCGGGACAGGGGGCGCTTGGCTACACCTTC.

CDR3 residues: CASSQASTYEQYF. The CDR3 nucleotides read TGTGCCAGCTCACAGGCTAGTACCTACGAGCAGTACTTC. The chain combines TRBV18 with TRBJ2-7; D gene uncertain. Germline values: CDR1 KGHSH, CDR2 LQKENI. CDR3 length equals 13 residues. The V gene lost 4 bases and the J gene lost 2 bases, with 9 bases spanning the gap.

The chain has TRBV6-5 and TRBJ2-1, with D perhaps TRBD1 or TRBD2 (6 bases each). The CDR3 consists of 13 residues. Germline V gene sequence: CDR1 MNHEY, CDR2 SVGAGI. The V and J ends lost 0 bases and 10 bases respectively, with 10 bases between them. This chain's CDR3 is CASSYSTGAEQFF. As DNA, the CDR3 is TGTGCCAGCAGTTACTCGACGGGGGCAGAGCAGTTCTTC.

CDR3 in amino acids: CSASRPYGYTF. Written as DNA, the CDR3 is TGCAGTGCTAGCAGGCCCTATGGCTACACCTTC. This sequence joins TRBV20-1 and TRBJ1-2; D is ambiguous. Trimming took 3 bases from V and 4 from J, leaving 6 bases between them. This CDR3 region has 11 residues. Germline CDR1 is DFQATT and CDR2 is SNEGSKA (reference sequence).

This clone showed up just a few times. This chain connects TRBV19 to TRBJ2-7, with a weak D call TRBD2 (5 bases). V was trimmed by 5 bases and J by 5 bases, leaving 16 bases between them. CDR1 and CDR2 (germline): LNHDA, SQIVND (reference sequence). CDR3 length equals 14 residues. CDR3 amino acids: CASSVTWGVHEQYF. CDR3 nucleotides: TGTGCCAGTAGTGTCACATGGGGAGTCCACGAGCAGTACTTC.

This clone was found once. This chain links TRBV9 with TRBJ1-2; 7 bases fit TRBD1. This CDR3 is 15 amino acids long. Germline lookup yields CDR1 SGDLS and CDR2 YYNGEE. V was clipped by 3 bases and J by 3 bases; unmatched bases: 8. CDR3 sequence: CASSENPGGDYGYTF. The CDR3 DNA sequence: TGTGCCAGCAGCGAAAACCCAGGGGGGGACTATGGCTACACCTTC.

V and J are TRBV7-9 and TRBJ1-5; D is unresolved. Deletions cut 2 bases from V and 8 bases from J, with 10 bases between. Germline V gene data show CDR1 as SEHNR and CDR2 as FQNEAQ (reference sequence). The CDR3 is 13 amino acids. The CDR3 DNA reads TGTGCCAGCAGCTTAAGGGCCTTGGAGCCCCAGCATTTT. Residues: CASSLRALEPQHF.

This clone is classed as medium-sized. The chain is built from TRBV6-1 and TRBJ1-5, with 9 bases that match TRBD1. Trimming cost V 0 bases and J 6 bases; bases outside gene matches: 6. The CDR3 is 16 amino acids. CDR1 and CDR2 (germline): MNHNS, SASEGT. This CDR3 is CASSEATGGFGQPQHF. The CDR3 bases are TGTGCCAGCAGTGAAGCAACAGGGGGCTTTGGTCAGCCCCAGCATTTT.

J is TRBJ2-5 and V is TRBV15, with 9 bases that match TRBD1. In germline, CDR1 is LNHNV, CDR2 YYDKDF (reference sequence). The CDR3 covers 14 residues. The V segment lost 9 bases and the J segment 5 bases; nucleotides outside the gene matches: 10. CDR3 amino acids: CATQTGGLRETQYF. CDR3 bases: TGTGCCACTCAGACAGGGGGACTGAGGGAGACCCAGTACTTC. Complete variable domain (other parts from reference TRBV15 and TRBJ2-5): DAMVIQNPRYQVTQFGKPVTLSCSQTLNHNVMYWYQQKSSQAPKLLFHYYDKDFNNEADTPDNFQSRRPNTSFCFLDIRSPGLGDTAMYLCATQTGGLRETQYFGPGTRLLVL.

The chain combines TRBV5-1 with TRBJ1-5, with unresolved D. Germline V gene sequence: CDR1 SGHRS, CDR2 YFSETQ. This CDR3 spans 14 amino acids. V lost 0 bases to trimming and J lost 6 bases, with 10 bases between them. The CDR3 bases are TGCGCCAGCAGCTTGGGGGGTATCGGTCAGCCCCAGCATTTT. Translation gives CASSLGGIGQPQHF.

The J gene is TRBJ2-7, the V gene TRBV13, with 8 bases that match TRBD1. The CDR3 consists of 14 residues. The germline CDR1 and CDR2 sequences are PRHDT and FYEKMQ (reference sequence). The trim removed 5 bases at V and 2 bases at J, leaving 5 bases unmatched. CDR3 coding DNA: TGTGCCAGCAGCCCGGGACAGGCCGCCTACGAGCAGTACTTC. Its translation is CASSPGQAAYEQYF.

This clone was observed once. It differs at one base from a far larger clone, so likely a read error. The chain is built from TRBV10-3 and TRBJ2-3; no definite D call. The CDR3 has 11 residues. The V gene's germline CDR1 is ENHRY and CDR2 SYGVKD. CDR3 residues: CASSETDTQYF. DNA for the CDR3: TGTGCCAGCAGTGAAACAGATACGCAGTATTTT.

The rearrangement uses TRBV4-1 and TRBJ2-1; 10 bases map to TRBD1. The CDR3 extends over 15 amino acids. Per germline, CDR1 MGHRA and CDR2 YSYEKL. V trimming: 5 bases; J trimming: 8 bases; junction bases outside the gene matches: 9. The CDR3 nucleotides are TGCGCCAGCAGCGAGACAGGGGGCGCGGTCTATGAGCAGTTCTTC. Its protein product is CASSETGGAVYEQFF.

The genes are TRBV30 and TRBJ2-2; 9 positions agree with TRBD1. The germline gives CDR1 GTSNPN, CDR2 SVGIG (reference sequence). The CDR3 runs to 17 residues. Germline trimming cut 3 bases from V and 5 bases from J; bases unmatched to any gene: 13. CDR3 region: CAWSAINRGPATGELFF. Here the CDR3 DNA reads TGTGCCTGGAGCGCTATAAACAGGGGGCCTGCGACCGGGGAGCTGTTTTTT.

The V call is TRBV11-2, the J call TRBJ2-7; no clear D gene. The CDR3 has 12 amino acids. Germline V gene sequence: CDR1 SGHAT, CDR2 FQNNGV. The germline V and J ends were trimmed by 3 bases and 5 bases, with 8 bases remaining between them. The CDR3 spells CASSFHPHEQYF. The DNA of the CDR3 is TGTGCCAGCAGCTTCCATCCCCACGAGCAGTACTTC.

This rearrangement joins TRBV5-6 to TRBJ1-2, with 10 bases identical to TRBD1. V shed 5 bases and J 5 bases; nucleotides not matched to a gene: 6. The CDR3 is 14 residues long. Germline-derived CDR1 and CDR2 are SGHDT and YYEEEE. CDR3 in amino acids: CASSRDRGIYGYTF. As DNA, the CDR3 is TGTGCCAGCAGTCGGGACAGGGGAATTTATGGCTACACCTTC.

V and J are TRBV28 and TRBJ2-2; D is perhaps TRBD2 (7 bases). V lost 2 bases to trimming and J lost 4 bases, with 17 bases between them. CDR1 is MDHEN and CDR2 is SYDVKM in the germline V gene. CDR3 length: 17 amino acids. CDR3 region: CASSLGGGIRGTGELFF. The DNA of the CDR3 is TGTGCCAGCAGTTTAGGGGGGGGAATCAGGGGCACCGGGGAGCTGTTTTTT.

Remarks on this clone: At one end the junction does not follow the germline gene, possibly because of a read error. The V and J genes are TRBV7-9 and TRBJ2-1; D gene ambiguous. Per germline, CDR1 SEHNR and CDR2 FQNEAQ (reference sequence). This CDR3 region has 11 residues. CDR3 DNA sequence: TGTGCCAGCAGGGAAAAAGATGAGCCGTTCTTC. It translates to CASREKDEPFF.

In regard to this clone: A junction end diverges from the germline sequence, so it may reflect a read error. The rearrangement links TRBV6-1 to TRBJ2-5, with a weak D call TRBD2 (6 bases). This CDR3 comprises 12 residues. Germline CDR1 MNHNS, CDR2 SASEGT. The CDR3 DNA sequence: TGTGCAAGCAGGGAGGCCGGGGAGACCCAGTACTTC. It translates to CASREAGETQYF.

This chain joins TRBV10-3 and TRBJ2-7; 15 bases match TRBD2. CDR3 length equals 16 residues. V was pared by 7 bases and J by 0 bases, with 4 bases of the junction left unmatched. The germline V gene has CDR1 ENHRY and CDR2 SYGVKD. The CDR3 is CAIKRTSGGASYEQYF. The CDR3 DNA is TGTGCCATCAAACGGACTAGCGGGGGGGCCTCCTACGAGCAGTACTTC.

This clone has a single count. The rearrangement links TRBV6-5 to TRBJ1-2; weak D call: TRBD1 (6 bases). This CDR3 spans 13 amino acids. V was trimmed by 5 bases and J by 8 bases, leaving 15 bases between them. Looked up from germline, CDR1 is MNHEY and CDR2 is SVGAGI. The CDR3: CASSPRGARGYTF. CDR3 in DNA: TGTGCCAGCAGTCCCCGGGGGGCGCGAGGCTACACCTTC.

The chain employs TRBV9 and TRBJ1-2, with D hard to call. Trimming shortened V by 0 bases and J by 3 bases, and 9 bases separated the two germline ends. The CDR3 totals 14 residues. Germline values: CDR1 SGDLS, CDR2 YYNGEE. The CDR3 spells CASSVEGWDYGYTF. The CDR3 DNA sequence: TGTGCCAGCAGCGTAGAAGGGTGGGACTATGGCTACACCTTC.

The J gene is TRBJ2-7, the V gene TRBV5-8; TRBD1 aligns across 11 bases. Trimming cost V 2 bases and J 3 bases; bases outside gene matches: 4. This CDR3 contains 15 residues. CDR1 SGHTS and CDR2 YDEGEE come from the germline V gene. The CDR3 reads CASSLGQGAGYEQYF. Written as DNA, the CDR3 is TGTGCCAGCAGCTTAGGACAGGGGGCGGGCTACGAGCAGTACTTC.

The chain has TRBV30 and TRBJ1-5; D gene unclear. Looked up from germline, CDR1 is GTSNPN and CDR2 is SVGIG (reference sequence). The CDR3 sequence is 12 residues long. Deletions cut 5 bases from V and 1 base from J, with 6 bases between. The CDR3 DNA reads as TGTGCCTGGGCAACCAGCAATCAGCCCCAGCATTTT. This gives the protein CAWATSNQPQHF.

This clone was detected only once. The chain carries TRBV7-2 and TRBJ2-7; 9 bases agree with TRBD2. The ends lost 0 bases at V and 2 bases at J; junction bases unmatched: 2. Per the germline V gene, CDR1 is SGHTA and CDR2 is FQGNSA. This CDR3 has 15 residues. CDR3 in DNA: TGTGCCAGCAGCTTAGCTGGCGGGGGGGCCTACGAGCAGTACTTC. Its protein is CASSLAGGGAYEQYF.

The chain is built from TRBV10-2 and TRBJ1-2; D remains ambiguous. Looked up from germline, CDR1 is WSHSY and CDR2 is SAAADI. The CDR3 runs 12 residues. Trimming took off 7 bases at V and 10 bases at J, with 16 bases between the two ends. Here the CDR3 DNA reads TGCGCCAGCACCCTCTCGGACGGTGTCTACACCTTC. It translates to CASTLSDGVYTF.